This T cell receptor (beta chain) was captured in a study of shared T cell receptors in the human thymus. Measured with immunoSEQ multiplex PCR; TCRdb has only the in-frame clones, and not every one. The profile shows 630,000 or so clones, 87% of them singletons. CDR1 and CDR2 from the germline V gene are SGDLS and YYNGEE. The CDR3 sequence is 16 residues long. Trimming at V came to 2 bases and at J to 7 bases, leaving 9 bases not matched to a gene. A further study also used this sample, focusing on human thymus T cells.

This receptor was identified in a boy in the first two years of life with a congenital heart defect. Sequenced material: thymocytes. This chain uses TRBV9 with TRBJ2-7, with 13 bases that match TRBD2. Written as DNA, the CDR3 is TGTGCCAGCAGCGTCTCCGGGACTAGCGGGACAGTAGAGCAGTACTTC. Encoded protein: CASSVSGTSGTVEQYF.